A selection of T cell receptor beta chains follows, all from one sample in a study of blood T cell repertoires in COVID-19. TCRdb's table, derived via immunoSEQ multiplex PCR, lists solely in-frame clones and lacks some. The sample holds some 180,000 clones, roughly nine tenths seen once. The sample taken for sequencing was peripheral blood. These receptors were taken from a man in his forties with acute or convalescent COVID-19. Both conserved end residues are part of each CDR3. A D gene is named only where the DNA matches it firmly. Expanded clones are given a class, and other clones once, few, many or no size at all.

v_gene: TRBV5-6
d_gene: TRBD1
abundance: .
j_gene: TRBJ2-7
CDR3nt: TGTGCCAGCAGCTTAGGGGGACAGCTTAACTACGAGCAGTACTTC
CDR3aa: CASSLGGQLNYEQYF

v_gene: TRBV6-5
d_gene: .
abundance: .
j_gene: TRBJ2-5
CDR3nt: TGTGCCAGCCAGGGAAGGGGAGAGACCCAGTACTTC
CDR3aa: CASQGRGETQYF

v_gene: TRBV3-1/TRBV3-2
d_gene: .
abundance: .
j_gene: TRBJ2-3
CDR3nt: TGTGCCAGCAGCCAAGGAAGGGGGGGCCGGAGAGATACGCAGTATTTT
CDR3aa: CASSQGRGGRRDTQYF

v_gene: TRBV11-2
d_gene: TRBD1
abundance: .
j_gene: TRBJ2-5
CDR3nt: TGTGCCAGCAGCTTAGACAGGGGGCAAGAGACCCAGTACTTC
CDR3aa: CASSLDRGQETQYF

v_gene: TRBV5-6
d_gene: TRBD1
abundance: .
j_gene: TRBJ2-7
CDR3nt: TGTGCCAGCAGCTCTTGGACAGGCTCCTACGAGCAGTACTTC
CDR3aa: CASSSWTGSYEQYF

v_gene: TRBV6-2/TRBV6-3
d_gene: TRBD1
abundance: .
j_gene: TRBJ2-1
CDR3nt: TGTGCCAGCAGTTACTCTGTTGGGACAGGGGGCTACAATGAGCAGTTCTTC
CDR3aa: CASSYSVGTGGYNEQFF

v_gene: TRBV6-4
d_gene: .
abundance: .
j_gene: TRBJ2-7
CDR3nt: TGTGCCAGCAGTGACGACGGGAGGGGGCTGAAGGACTACGAGCAGTACTTC
CDR3aa: CASSDDGRGLKDYEQYF

v_gene: TRBV6-1
d_gene: TRBD1
abundance: once
j_gene: TRBJ1-5
CDR3nt: TGTGCCAGCAGTGAAGCTCCCCCGGGAGGGGGCAATAAGCCCCAGCATTTT
CDR3aa: CASSEAPPGGGNKPQHF

v_gene: TRBV7-9
d_gene: TRBD1
abundance: few
j_gene: TRBJ1-1
CDR3nt: TGTGCCAGCAGCTTAGCTAACAGGGGGCCGCTGAACACTGAAGCTTTCTTT
CDR3aa: CASSLANRGPLNTEAFF

v_gene: TRBV18
d_gene: TRBD2
abundance: .
j_gene: TRBJ2-3
CDR3nt: TGTGCCAGCTCACCACCCAGCGGGGCAGCTGATACGCAGTATTTT
CDR3aa: CASSPPSGAADTQYF

v_gene: TRBV6-6
d_gene: TRBD1
abundance: once
j_gene: TRBJ2-7
CDR3nt: TGTGCCAGCAGCCGCGGACAGGGGGAGTCCTACGAGCAGTACTTC
CDR3aa: CASSRGQGESYEQYF

v_gene: TRBV5-4
d_gene: .
abundance: .
j_gene: TRBJ2-1
CDR3nt: TGTGCCAGCAGCTTGGTGATATTGCCTGGCAGAAACAATGAGCAGTTCTTC
CDR3aa: CASSLVILPGRNNEQFF

v_gene: TRBV9
d_gene: TRBD1
abundance: .
j_gene: TRBJ2-7
CDR3nt: TGTGCCAGCAGCCCGAAAGACAGGGTCTACGAGCAGTACTTC
CDR3aa: CASSPKDRVYEQYF

v_gene: TRBV7-6
d_gene: TRBD1
abundance: .
j_gene: TRBJ2-3
CDR3nt: TGTGCCAGCAGCGAGCGGACAGGGCAGACAGATACGCAGTATTTT
CDR3aa: CASSERTGQTDTQYF

v_gene: TRBV19
d_gene: TRBD1
abundance: .
j_gene: TRBJ1-2
CDR3nt: TGTGCCAGTAGCAGCCCGGGACAGGGGTACTCTGGCTACACCTTC
CDR3aa: CASSSPGQGYSGYTF

v_gene: TRBV5-6
d_gene: TRBD1
abundance: .
j_gene: TRBJ1-2
CDR3nt: TGTGCCAGCAGCACCGGGACAGTAAACTATGGCTACACCTTC
CDR3aa: CASSTGTVNYGYTF

v_gene: TRBV7-2
d_gene: TRBD2
abundance: .
j_gene: TRBJ2-3
CDR3nt: TGTGCCAGCAGCTTACAGCGGGGGGCGACAGATACGCAGTATTTT
CDR3aa: CASSLQRGATDTQYF

v_gene: TRBV5-4
d_gene: .
abundance: .
j_gene: TRBJ1-3
CDR3nt: TGTGCCAGCAGCTTGGGGGCCTCTGGAAACACCATATATTTT
CDR3aa: CASSLGASGNTIYF

v_gene: TRBV16
d_gene: .
abundance: .
j_gene: TRBJ1-4
CDR3nt: TGTGCCAGCAGCCAATCGATCGGGGAAGAACTGTTTTTT
CDR3aa: CASSQSIGEELFF

v_gene: TRBV7-6
d_gene: .
abundance: once
j_gene: TRBJ2-7
CDR3nt: TGTGCCAGCAGCTTAGCGGCAGAGGGAACCGAATACCCTTACGAGCAGTACTTC
CDR3aa: CASSLAAEGTEYPYEQYF

v_gene: TRBV13
d_gene: .
abundance: .
j_gene: TRBJ1-5
CDR3nt: TGTGCCAGCAGCTTAGGTTCGGTGAGCAATCAGCCCCAGCATTTT
CDR3aa: CASSLGSVSNQPQHF

v_gene: TRBV5-4
d_gene: TRBD1
abundance: .
j_gene: TRBJ1-6
CDR3nt: TGTGCCAGCAGCGCGATCAGGGGGGTTAATTCACCCCTCCACTTT
CDR3aa: CASSAIRGVNSPLHF

v_gene: TRBV2
d_gene: TRBD1
abundance: .
j_gene: TRBJ1-1
CDR3nt: TGTGCCAGCAAAAAGGACAGGCCCACCGTTCACACTGAAGCTTTCTTT
CDR3aa: CASKKDRPTVHTEAFF

v_gene: TRBV29-1
d_gene: .
abundance: .
j_gene: TRBJ1-1
CDR3nt: TGCAGCGTTGCGGGGGAGAACGCTGAAGCTTTCTTT
CDR3aa: CSVAGENAEAFF

v_gene: TRBV7-2
d_gene: .
abundance: .
j_gene: TRBJ2-5
CDR3nt: TGTGCCAGCAGAGCGGACCAAGAGACCCAGTACTTC
CDR3aa: CASRADQETQYF

v_gene: TRBV18
d_gene: TRBD1
abundance: .
j_gene: TRBJ1-6
CDR3nt: TGTGCCAGCTCACCCGGGACAGATAATTCACCCCTCCACTTT
CDR3aa: CASSPGTDNSPLHF

v_gene: TRBV7-9
d_gene: TRBD1
abundance: .
j_gene: TRBJ1-1
CDR3nt: TGTGCCAGCAGCTCCTCAGTTCGGACAGGGTGGATTGAAGCTTTCTTT
CDR3aa: CASSSSVRTGWIEAFF

v_gene: TRBV2
d_gene: TRBD2
abundance: .
j_gene: TRBJ2-1
CDR3nt: TGTGCCAGCAGCCCTACTAGCGGAGCTTACAATGAGCAGTTCTTC
CDR3aa: CASSPTSGAYNEQFF

v_gene: TRBV9
d_gene: .
abundance: once
j_gene: TRBJ2-7
CDR3nt: TGTGCCAGCAGCTCGGAGGGGTTGTACGAGCAGTACTTC
CDR3aa: CASSSEGLYEQYF

v_gene: TRBV5-1
d_gene: TRBD1
abundance: .
j_gene: TRBJ1-1
CDR3nt: TGCGCCAGCAGTGCCGGGACAGGGAGTGTCACTGAAGCTTTCTTT
CDR3aa: CASSAGTGSVTEAFF

v_gene: TRBV6-4
d_gene: TRBD2
abundance: .
j_gene: TRBJ2-3
CDR3nt: TGTGCCAGCAGTGCGGCTAGCGGGGGTGCAGATACGCAGTATTTT
CDR3aa: CASSAASGGADTQYF

v_gene: TRBV27
d_gene: TRBD1
abundance: .
j_gene: TRBJ1-4
CDR3nt: TGTGCCATCCAAGACAGGGAAGGAAAACTGTTTTTT
CDR3aa: CAIQDREGKLFF